This T cell receptor (beta chain) was identified during a study of CD8+ T cells in alopecia areata. Study-level information: Tofacitinib therapy lasting 6 to 18 months was followed by 6 months off drug. Overall study findings and caveats: Sharing of TCR sequences between patients (possibly for HLA-related reasons) was less clear than in mice. For patients receiving tofacitinib, scalp clonality and expanded CD8+ clones among the top 100 significantly decreased.

RNA was extracted and reverse transcribed into cDNA as the sequencing template. Assay: immunoSEQ multiplex PCR; the TCRdb copy retains only in-frame clones and omits some. The repertoire holds 110,000 to 150,000 clones, with roughly 50% as singletons. Treatment: oral pan-JAK inhibitor, 5-10 mg twice daily. Peripheral blood samples and lesional scalp punch biopsies were obtained from alopecia areata patients. Regarding this clone: The antigen is unknown.

The germline V gene has CDR1 SGHDN and CDR2 FVKESK. There are 16 residues in the CDR3. Losses at the gene ends were 2 bases for V and 1 base for J; bases not matched to a gene: 4. Sequencing was performed on CD8+ T cells sorted from blood, taken at week 4, from a patient treated with tofacitinib. This chain uses TRBV14 with TRBJ2-2, with 7 bases aligning to TRBD2. The TCR originated in a human donor with alopecia areata. CDR3 nucleotide sequence: TGTGCCAGCAGCCAACGAGCGGGGAAGAACACCGGGGAGCTGTTTTTT. Its protein is CASSQRAGKNTGELFF.